Listed below are T cell receptor beta chains from one sample, sequenced in a study of T cells in Graves' hyperthyroidism and ophthalmopathy. MiXCR, applied by TCRdb to the multiplex PCR reads, yields one record per CDR3 protein. Here the sample spans some 600,000 distinct CDR3 sequences, more than 45% being singletons. The specimen was peripheral blood or thyroid tissue (not recorded which). These receptors originate from a woman under 30 with Graves' hyperthyroidism. The CDR3 runs from the conserved cysteine through the conserved F or W. D genes are given only for firm matches. Not all rows give a size; the values are once, few, many and, for expanded clones, a class.

CDR3aa	CDR3nt	d_gene	abundance	v_gene	j_gene
CASSQEGYSSYNEQFF	TGTGCCAGCAGCCAAGAGGGGTACAGCTCCTACAATGAGCAGTTCTTC	.	.	TRBV14	TRBJ2-1
CASSPYRGAGNEQFF	TGTGCCAGCAGCCCTTATCGGGGGGCGGGGAATGAGCAGTTCTTC	.	.	TRBV7-8	TRBJ2-1
CASSLELAGTNEQFF	TGTGCCAGCAGCCTAGAACTAGCGGGAACAAATGAGCAGTTCTTC	TRBD2	.	TRBV7-2	TRBJ2-1
CASGEDEQYF	TGTGCCAGCGGGGAGGACGAGCAGTACTTC	.	few	TRBV19	TRBJ2-7
CSVEEGTGELFF	TGCAGCGTTGAAGAAGGGACCGGGGAGCTGTTTTTT	.	.	TRBV29-1	TRBJ2-2
CASSIPAGNQPQHF	TGTGCCAGTAGTATTCCGGCAGGCAATCAGCCCCAGCATTTT	.	many	TRBV19	TRBJ1-5
CASSPGQGTHGYTF	TGTGCCAGCAGCCCGGGACAGGGCACTCATGGCTACACCTTC	TRBD1	.	TRBV7-6	TRBJ1-2
CASSGTGTGAEKLFF	TGCGCCAGCAGCGGGACCGGGACAGGGGCTGAAAAACTGTTTTTT	TRBD1	few	TRBV5-1	TRBJ1-4
CASSLEGGGTGELFF	TGTGCCAGCAGCTTAGAAGGGGGCGGGACCGGGGAGCTGTTTTTT	TRBD1	.	TRBV7-6	TRBJ2-2
CASSSSGGAANTEAFF	TGTGCCAGCAGTTCCTCAGGGGGCGCAGCGAACACTGAAGCTTTCTTT	TRBD1	.	TRBV10-3	TRBJ1-1
CASSLALAGGFGETQYF	TGTGCCAGCAGCTTAGCGCTAGCGGGAGGGTTTGGAGAGACCCAGTACTTC	TRBD2	.	TRBV7-9	TRBJ2-5
CASSQYPGTYGYTF	TGTGCCAGCAGCCAATACCCAGGCACCTATGGCTACACCTTC	.	many	TRBV7-2	TRBJ1-2
CASSILNTEAFF	TGTGCCAGTAGTATACTGAACACTGAAGCTTTCTTT	.	many	TRBV19	TRBJ1-1
CASSPDAGTEAFF	TGTGCCAGCAGCCCGGATGCAGGCACTGAAGCTTTCTTT	.	many	TRBV7-6	TRBJ1-1
CASSPRFGEGTEAFF	TGTGCCAGCAGCCCGCGATTCGGAGAAGGGACTGAAGCTTTCTTT	.	few	TRBV7-8	TRBJ1-1
CAISLSPGRGLEKLFF	TGTGCCATCAGCCTCAGTCCCGGCAGGGGGTTGGAAAAACTGTTTTTT	TRBD1	.	TRBV10-3	TRBJ1-4
CSGNRDTEKLFF	TGCAGCGGAAACAGGGACACTGAAAAACTGTTTTTT	.	.	TRBV29-1	TRBJ1-4
CASSFARWEQYF	TGTGCCAGCAGCTTCGCCCGTTGGGAGCAGTACTTC	.	many	TRBV7-9	TRBJ2-7
CATSYSGLALYEQYF	TGTGCCACCAGTTACTCGGGGCTAGCGCTCTACGAGCAGTACTTC	.	.	TRBV24-1	TRBJ2-7
CSVRTGSNTEAFF	TGCAGCGTCAGGACAGGCTCGAACACTGAAGCTTTCTTT	TRBD1	many	TRBV29-1	TRBJ1-1